This T cell receptor (beta chain) appears in the sequencing data of a study of OX40 agonist ivuxolimab in advanced cancers. Study background: Each dose-escalation patient presented with hepatocellular carcinoma, melanoma, renal cell or head and neck cancer.

Whole-study findings and limits: CD8+ T cells were the subset that, on average, had more expanded clones than CD4+. Researchers did not determine the expanded peripheral T cells' antigen specificity.

Profiled with immunoSEQ multiplex PCR; TCRdb holds only in-frame clones, not every one. Of around 73,000 clones in the sample, about 90% were seen once. A single count supports this clone. Its antigen is still unknown. This specimen consisted of CD4+ or CD8+ T cells sorted from blood, obtained in a trial of the OX40 agonist ivuxolimab. The clonotype comes from an adult with an advanced solid tumor such as melanoma, head and neck, liver or kidney cancer.

The CDR3 sequence is CAISWDAYNEQFF. The CDR3 bases are TGTGCCATCAGCTGGGACGCGTACAATGAGCAGTTCTTC. The chain combines TRBV10-3 with TRBJ2-1, with D perhaps assigned TRBD1 or TRBD2 (5 bases each). The CDR3 contains 13 residues. V dropped 6 bases and J dropped 4 bases, with 10 bases sitting between them. Germline CDR1 reads ENHRY; CDR2 reads SYGVKD.